The present entry profiles one T cell receptor beta chain with its context. Its antigen is currently unknown. Patients were excluded for autoimmune disease history or systemic immunosuppression. The germline V and J ends were trimmed by 2 bases and 2 bases, with 9 bases remaining between them. The CDR3 loop spans 15 amino acids. CDR1 is SGHVS and CDR2 is FNYEAQ in the germline V gene. This specimen comes from a study of OX40 agonist ivuxolimab in advanced cancers. Looking at the study overall: Each patient was given ivuxolimab into a vein every 2 weeks, at 0.01 to 10 mg/kg. Prior checkpoint blockade (anti-PD-1, anti-PD-L1 or anti-CTLA-4) was permitted; about 40% had it.

Using immunoSEQ multiplex PCR, the repertoire was profiled, and TCRdb retains in-frame clones only, with some absent. The sample holds approximately 60,000 clones, 65% to 85% seen once. General study points: CD4+ and CD8+ blood T cells expanded clonally by week 6 at 0.1 to 3.0 mg/kg.

This sequence was found in an adult with an advanced solid tumor such as melanoma, head and neck, liver or kidney cancer. The genes are TRBV7-6 and TRBJ1-4, with no clear D. Sample: CD4+ or CD8+ T cells sorted from blood, taken in a trial of the OX40 agonist ivuxolimab. Written as DNA, the CDR3 is TGTGCCAGCAGCTTATTCGTCCAGACTAATGAAAAACTGTTTTTT. The encoded protein is CASSLFVQTNEKLFF.